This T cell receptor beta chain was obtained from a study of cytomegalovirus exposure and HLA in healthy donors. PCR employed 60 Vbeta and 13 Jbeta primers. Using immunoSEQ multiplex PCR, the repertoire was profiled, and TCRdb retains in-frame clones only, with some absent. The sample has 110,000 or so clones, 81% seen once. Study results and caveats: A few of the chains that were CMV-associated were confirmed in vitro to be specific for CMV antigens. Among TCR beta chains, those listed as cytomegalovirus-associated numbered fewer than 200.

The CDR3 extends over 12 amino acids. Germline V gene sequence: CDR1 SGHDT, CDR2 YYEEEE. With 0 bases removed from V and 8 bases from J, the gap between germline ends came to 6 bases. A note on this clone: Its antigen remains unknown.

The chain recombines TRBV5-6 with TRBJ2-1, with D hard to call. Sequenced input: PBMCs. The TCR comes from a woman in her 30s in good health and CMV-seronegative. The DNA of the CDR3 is TGTGCCAGCAGCTTGGCAGTGGATGAGCAGTTCTTC. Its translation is CASSLAVDEQFF.